This TCR beta chain was retrieved from a study of cytomegalovirus exposure and HLA in healthy donors. Concerning this clone: This same CDR3 is encoded by further DNA sequences in the sample.

The PCR ran on 60 Vbeta and 13 Jbeta primers. The assay was immunoSEQ multiplex PCR, and TCRdb's table has in-frame clones only and misses some. Here the sample spans around 200,000 clones, approximately 83% being singletons. There are 14 residues in the CDR3. The V end lost 2 bases, the J end lost 1 base, and 8 bases lay between the germline ends. From germline, CDR1 is KGHSH and CDR2 LQKENI. The clonotype originates from a woman aged 45-65 years in good health and CMV-seropositive. The chain combines TRBV18 with TRBJ1-1; D call uncertain. The sequenced sample consisted of PBMCs. CDR3 amino acids: CASSPETENTEAFF. In DNA form, the CDR3 reads TGTGCCAGCTCACCAGAGACTGAGAACACTGAAGCTTTCTTT. The complete variable domain, with remaining parts taken from reference TRBV18 and TRBJ1-1, reads NAGVMQNPRHLVRRRGQEARLRCSPMKGHSHVYWYRQLPEEGLKFMVYLQKENIIDESGMPKERFSAEFPKEGPSILRIQQVVRGDSAAYFCASSPETENTEAFFGQGTRLTVV.